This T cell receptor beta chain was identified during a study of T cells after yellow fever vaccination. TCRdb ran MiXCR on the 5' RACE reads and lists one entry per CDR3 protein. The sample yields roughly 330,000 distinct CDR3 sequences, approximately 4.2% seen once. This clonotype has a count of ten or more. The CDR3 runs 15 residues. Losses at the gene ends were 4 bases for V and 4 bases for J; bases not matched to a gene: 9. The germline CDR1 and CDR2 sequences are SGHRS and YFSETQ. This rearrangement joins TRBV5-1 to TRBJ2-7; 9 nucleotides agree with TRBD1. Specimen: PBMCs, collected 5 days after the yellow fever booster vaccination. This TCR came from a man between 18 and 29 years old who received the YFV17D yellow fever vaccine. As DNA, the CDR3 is TGCGCCAGCAGCACACCGGGACAGGGTACTTACGAGCAGTACTTC. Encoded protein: CASSTPGQGTYEQYF.